One TCR beta chain is described in this entry. Its target is unknown. The data were obtained in a study of T cell responses to AZD1222 COVID-19 vaccine. General study results and limits: The number of AZD1222 recipients seropositive at baseline was only five or six. Most donors were white British and more were female, and clonal diversity was possibly underestimated.

V dropped 2 bases and J dropped 4 bases, with 15 bases sitting between them. The germline V gene encodes CDR1 MDHEN and CDR2 SYDVKM. CDR3 length: 15 residues. Assay: immunoSEQ multiplex PCR; the TCRdb copy retains only in-frame clones and omits some. The sample lists 120,000 to 150,000 clones; approximately 88% were seen once. This receptor was identified in an adult in good health. The sequencing used peripheral blood, collected on day 0 of AZD1222 vaccination. This chain links TRBV28 with TRBJ2-7; perhaps TRBD2 as D (6 bases). The CDR3 sequence: CASSLHGGRVYEQYF. As DNA, the CDR3 is TGTGCCAGCAGTTTACACGGGGGAAGGGTATACGAGCAGTACTTC.